A selection of T cell receptor beta chains follows, all from one sample in a study of blood T cells in healthy people across ages. One entry per CDR3 protein results from TCRdb running MiXCR on the 5' RACE reads. The sample lists about 1.5 million distinct CDR3 sequences, roughly 40% occurring once. The source material was blood. The receptors shown here come from a young woman in good health. Both conserved end residues are part of each CDR3. The D gene is left open where the match is weak. Size is stated for part of the rows, as once, few or many counts, or as a class when the clone is expanded.

D gene	J gene	V gene	clone size	CDR3 DNA	CDR3 protein
-	TRBJ1-1	TRBV7-2	few	TGTGCCAGCAGCTTCCTAGTCGGGACGGGCACTGAAGCTTTCTTT	CASSFLVGTGTEAFF
-	TRBJ2-3	TRBV6-5	few	TGTGCCAGCAGTTACAAAATAAGGGCAGGGATTTCAGATACGCAGTATTTT	CASSYKIRAGISDTQYF
-	TRBJ1-5	TRBV6-6	-	TGTGCCAGCAGATATGAGACAGGTTTTAATAATCAGCCCCAGCATTTT	CASRYETGFNNQPQHF
TRBD2	TRBJ2-1	TRBV30	few	TGTGCCTGGACCAAGAGGACTAGCGACTACAATGAGCAGTTCTTC	CAWTKRTSDYNEQFF
TRBD1	TRBJ1-2	TRBV29-1	few	TGCAGCGTGATACAGGGGTGGAGAGATGGCTACACCTTC	CSVIQGWRDGYTF
-	TRBJ2-3	TRBV28	few	TGTGCCAGCAGCCCGCCCGGGGCGGGGGCACCAACGGATACGCAGTATTTT	CASSPPGAGAPTDTQYF
TRBD1	TRBJ2-6	TRBV5-4	-	TGTGCCATCTCGGGGACAGGAGTTAGAGGGGCCAACGTCCTGACTTTC	CAISGTGVRGANVLTF
-	TRBJ1-4	TRBV27	few	TGTGCCAGCAGGAGGGGGATGGGGGATGAAAAACTGTTTTTT	CASRRGMGDEKLFF
-	TRBJ2-7	TRBV5-1	-	TGCGCCAGCAGCTTTGAGGGGGGGGTCTACGAGCAGTACTTC	CASSFEGGVYEQYF
TRBD2	TRBJ2-1	TRBV28	-	TGTGCCAGCAGTTCCCTAGGACTAGCGGCTTACAATGAGCAGTTCTTC	CASSSLGLAAYNEQFF
TRBD2	TRBJ2-1	TRBV27	-	TGTGCCAGCAGTTGGGGACTAGCTGGTGATGAGCAGTTCTTC	CASSWGLAGDEQFF
-	TRBJ2-3	TRBV15	-	TGTGCCACCAACCAAAGGGCCCTTGACACAGATACGCAGTATTTT	CATNQRALDTDTQYF
-	TRBJ1-1	TRBV10-3	once	TGTTCCACAGTACTACAGGGGAACACTGAAGCTTTCTTT	CSTVLQGNTEAFF
TRBD2	TRBJ2-1	TRBV7-2	-	TGTGCCAGCAGCTCCAGCCGCGCCGGACTAGCTAGTGAGCAGTTCTTC	CASSSSRAGLASEQFF
TRBD1	TRBJ1-2	TRBV5-1	-	TGCGCCAGCAGCTTGGGCCGACTGGACAGGGATTATGGCTACACCTTC	CASSLGRLDRDYGYTF
TRBD1	TRBJ2-5	TRBV4-2	few	TGTGCCAGCAGCCAACTTCGGACAGGGCAAGAGACCCAGTACTTC	CASSQLRTGQETQYF
-	TRBJ1-2	TRBV30	-	TGTGCCTGGAGTGTATCTGAGTATGGCTACACCTTC	CAWSVSEYGYTF